The T cell receptor (beta chain) described here comes from a study of T-cell reconstitution after alpha-beta-depleted transplantation in children. Unique molecular identifiers featured in how the TCRbeta library was prepared. In TCRdb, the PCR reads were re-called with MiXCR into one record per CDR3 protein. The sample holds some 530,000 distinct CDR3 sequences, 12% seen once. In this sample, this clonotype turned up many times. The CDR3 length is 15 residues. V lost 1 base and J 5 bases, leaving 11 bases between the germline ends. The rearrangement links TRBV12-3 or TRBV12-4 to TRBJ2-2; D call uncertain. The receptor was isolated from a human donor who donated a stem cell graft to a child with combined immunodeficiency. This material consisted of PBMCs from the stem cell graft donor, taken from the stem cell graft. CDR3 in DNA: TGTGCCAGCAGTTTAGAAACAAGACCAACCGGGGAGCTGTTTTTT. Amino acid sequence: CASSLETRPTGELFF.